The present TCR beta chain was sequenced within a study of spatial heterogeneity in lung cancer. Study in general: The study consistently detected more beta-chain than alpha-chain sequences. Study-level results: Ubiquitous expanded TCR counts tracked ubiquitous nonsynonymous mutations; regional expanded TCR counts tracked regional nonsynonymous mutations. Higher tumor mutation counts went along with higher counts of expanded intratumoral alpha and beta TCRs.

This clonotype has a count of ten or more. What it recognizes is unknown. This beta chain represents an off-target read in a library built for alpha chains; its size is of limited meaning. Germline assignment: CDR1 KGHSH and CDR2 LQKENI. The CDR3 is 12 amino acids. The V gene lost 3 bases and the J gene lost 8 bases, with 8 bases spanning the gap. Every TCR cDNA molecule bore a unique molecular identifier. TCRdb reanalysed the 5' RACE reads using MiXCR and keeps one entry per CDR3 protein. The table has 9,800 or so distinct CDR3 sequences, 6.3% seen once. This sample's time point: sample taken at primary tumor resection. Whole RNA came from tumor, nontumor lung or frozen PBMC and was sequenced without being sorted.

The sample was lung tumor tissue, taken at surgery. The TCR was taken from a male donor with early-stage non-small cell lung cancer. V and J are TRBV18 and TRBJ1-3; D remains unclear. As DNA, the CDR3 is TGTGCCAGCTCACCTTCCTCTGACACCATATATTTT. Translating gives CASSPSSDTIYF.